The entry that follows covers one T cell receptor (beta chain) sequence. The sample originates from a study of blood T cell repertoires in COVID-19. Study at large: Italy, Spain and the United States were the sources of the convalescent and acute COVID-19 samples. T cells, B-cell-depleted T cells, or PBMCs provided the cDNA or gDNA that served as material.

In the original analysis: Amplification of reference gene primers was used by the study to estimate nucleated cell counts. Sequenced by immunoSEQ multiplex PCR; TCRdb stores in-frame clones only, minus some. The V and J calls and clone size are taken from that table; D and trimming were inferred from the DNA. The sample holds approximately 150,000 clones; just over 85% are singletons and the top ten take more than 1.5%. Germline V gene sequence: CDR1 DFQATT, CDR2 SNEGSKA (reference sequence). V dropped 3 bases and J dropped 3 bases, with 14 bases sitting between them. The CDR3 has 14 amino acids. The sequenced sample consisted of peripheral blood. This chain links TRBV20-1 with TRBJ1-1; tentative D call: TRBD1 (6 bases). This sequence was found in a woman between 55 and 75 years old with acute or convalescent COVID-19. The CDR3 here is CSASLQGGYTEAFF. The CDR3 DNA is TGCAGTGCTAGTTTACAGGGTGGCTACACTGAAGCTTTCTTT.